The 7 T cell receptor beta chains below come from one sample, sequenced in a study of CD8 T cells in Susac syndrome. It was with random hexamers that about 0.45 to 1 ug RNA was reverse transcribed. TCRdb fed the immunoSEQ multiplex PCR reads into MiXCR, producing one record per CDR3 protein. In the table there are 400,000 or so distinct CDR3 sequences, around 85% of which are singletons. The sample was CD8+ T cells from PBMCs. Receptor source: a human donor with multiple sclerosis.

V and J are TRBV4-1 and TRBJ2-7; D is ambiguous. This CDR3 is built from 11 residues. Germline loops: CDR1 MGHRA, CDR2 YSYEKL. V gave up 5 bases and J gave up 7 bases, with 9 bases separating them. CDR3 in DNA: TGCGCCAGCAGCAGCCAGTGGGAGCAGTACTTC. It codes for CASSSQWEQYF.

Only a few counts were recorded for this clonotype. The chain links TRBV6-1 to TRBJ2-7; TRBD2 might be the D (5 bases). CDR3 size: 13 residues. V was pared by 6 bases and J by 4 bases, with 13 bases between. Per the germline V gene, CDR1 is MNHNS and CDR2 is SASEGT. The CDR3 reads CASSPQWRYEQYF. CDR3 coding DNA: TGTGCCAGCAGCCCACAGTGGAGGTACGAGCAGTACTTC.

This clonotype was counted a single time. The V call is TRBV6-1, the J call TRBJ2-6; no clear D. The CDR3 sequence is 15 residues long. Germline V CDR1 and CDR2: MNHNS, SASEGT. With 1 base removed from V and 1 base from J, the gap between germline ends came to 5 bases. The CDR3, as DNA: TGTGCCAGCAGTGAAGGCTCTTCTGGGGCCAACGTCCTGACTTTC. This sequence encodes CASSEGSSGANVLTF.

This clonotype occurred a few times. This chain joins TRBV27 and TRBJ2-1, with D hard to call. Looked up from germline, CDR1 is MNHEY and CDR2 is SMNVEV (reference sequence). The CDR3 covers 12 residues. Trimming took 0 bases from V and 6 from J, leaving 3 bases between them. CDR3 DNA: TGTGCCAGCAGTTTATCGCTCAATGAGCAGTTCTTC. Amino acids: CASSLSLNEQFF.

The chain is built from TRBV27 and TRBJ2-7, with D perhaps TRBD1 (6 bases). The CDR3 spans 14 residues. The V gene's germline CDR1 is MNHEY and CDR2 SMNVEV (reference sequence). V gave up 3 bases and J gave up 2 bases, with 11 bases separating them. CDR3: CASSFGTMTYEQYF. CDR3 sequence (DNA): TGTGCCAGCAGTTTCGGGACAATGACCTACGAGCAGTACTTC.

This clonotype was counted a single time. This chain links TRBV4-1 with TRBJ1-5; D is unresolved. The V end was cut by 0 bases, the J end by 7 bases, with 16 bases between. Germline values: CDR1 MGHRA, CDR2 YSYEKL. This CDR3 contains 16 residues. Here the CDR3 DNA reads TGCGCCAGCAGCCAAGATTTCCGGGTTGAAGGCCAGCCCCAGCATTTT. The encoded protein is CASSQDFRVEGQPQHF.

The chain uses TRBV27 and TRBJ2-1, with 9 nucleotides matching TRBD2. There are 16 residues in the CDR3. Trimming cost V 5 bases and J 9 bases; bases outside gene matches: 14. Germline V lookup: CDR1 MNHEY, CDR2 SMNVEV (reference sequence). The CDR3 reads CASSTYLAGSFVEQFF. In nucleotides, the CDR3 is TGTGCCAGCAGTACCTACCTAGCGGGATCCTTTGTTGAGCAGTTCTTC.